Presented here are 32 T cell receptor beta chains from one specimen sequenced in a study of OX40 agonist ivuxolimab in advanced cancers. Profiled with immunoSEQ multiplex PCR; TCRdb holds only in-frame clones, not every one. The table lists tens of thousands of clones, around 90% of them singletons. Sequencing used CD4+ or CD8+ T cells sorted from blood, obtained in a trial of the OX40 agonist ivuxolimab. These receptors all come from an adult with an advanced solid tumor such as melanoma, head and neck, liver or kidney cancer.

The chain links TRBV5-6 to TRBJ2-7; TRBD1 or TRBD2 may be the D gene (5 bases each). Deletions cut 3 bases from V and 3 bases from J, with 25 bases between. Germline V gene data show CDR1 as SGHDT and CDR2 as YYEEEE. The CDR3 consists of 18 residues. The CDR3 spells CASSSTLGDPLEGYEQYF. Here the CDR3 DNA reads TGTGCCAGCAGCTCTACCCTGGGGGACCCGCTTGAGGGCTACGAGCAGTACTTC.

DNA for the CDR3: TGTGCCAGCAGCTTAGCGGCGGGAGGGCCTTTTGAGCAGTTCTTC. It specifies CASSLAAGGPFEQFF. V is TRBV7-6 and J is TRBJ2-1; 9 bases align to TRBD2. The CDR3 sequence is 15 residues long. The junction had 6 bases not matched to a gene; V was cut back by 0 bases and J by 9 bases. Germline loops: CDR1 SGHVS, CDR2 FNYEAQ.

The rearrangement links TRBV6-5 to TRBJ2-7, with D perhaps matching TRBD2 (6 bases). Germline CDR1 reads MNHEY; CDR2 reads SVGAGI. Trimming stripped 8 bases from V and 6 bases from J, with 17 bases between. CDR3 length: 13 amino acids. CDR3 nucleotides: TGTGCCAGCCGGGAGCAATTGGGGATCGAGCAGTACTTC. Protein product: CASREQLGIEQYF.

This rearrangement joins TRBV14 to TRBJ2-1, with D perhaps matching TRBD1 (7 bases). V was shortened by 7 bases and J by 9 bases, with 16 bases between the two germline ends. Per germline, CDR1 SGHDN and CDR2 FVKESK. This CDR3 has 13 amino acids. CDR3 in DNA: TGTGCCAGCATGGGTTACAGGGGAGGTGAGCAGTTCTTC. Translating it yields CASMGYRGGEQFF.

The rearrangement uses TRBV18 and TRBJ2-7, with a weak D call TRBD1 (6 bases). The CDR3 has 13 amino acids. Germline CDR1 and CDR2: KGHSH and LQKENI. The V gene lost 1 base and the J gene lost 3 bases, with 7 bases spanning the gap. CDR3 DNA sequence: TGTGCCAGCTCACCACAGGGGGTCTACGAGCAGTACTTC. Translation: CASSPQGVYEQYF.

The CDR3 DNA sequence: TGTGCCAGCAGCCAAGACGATCCAGCGGGGCGGGCAAAAAACATTCAGTACTTC. Its protein product is CASSQDDPAGRAKNIQYF. The chain couples TRBV4-2 to TRBJ2-4, with TRBD2 matching over 7 bases. The CDR3 runs to 18 residues. Per the germline V gene, CDR1 is LGHNA and CDR2 is YNFKEQ. V lost 0 bases to trimming and J lost 4 bases; unmatched junction nucleotides: 12.

The chain links TRBV28 to TRBJ2-7; TRBD2 is a possible D gene (6 bases). Germline V gene lookup returns CDR1 MDHEN and CDR2 SYDVKM. The V gene lost 2 bases and the J gene lost 2 bases, with 10 bases spanning the gap. The CDR3 totals 14 residues. This CDR3 reads CASSLVAGTYEQYF. CDR3 coding DNA: TGTGCCAGCAGTTTAGTTGCGGGAACCTACGAGCAGTACTTC.

The chain uses TRBV5-4 and TRBJ2-3; TRBD2 matches at 12 bases. The length of the CDR3 is 16 residues. V shed 3 bases, J shed 2 bases, and the junction held 4 bases outside the gene matches. The V gene's germline CDR1 is SGHNT and CDR2 YYREEE (reference sequence). CDR3 sequence: CASSSGLAGLTDTQYF. In DNA form, the CDR3 reads TGTGCCAGCAGCTCAGGACTAGCGGGACTCACAGATACGCAGTATTTT.

The chain uses TRBV27 and TRBJ2-2; perhaps TRBD1 as D (6 bases). The germline V gene has CDR1 MNHEY and CDR2 SMNVEV (reference sequence). The V end was cut by 3 bases, the J end by 1 base, with 9 bases between. The CDR3 length is 15 residues. The CDR3 DNA reads TGTGCCAGCAGTTTGAGGGGGTGGAACACCGGGGAGCTGTTTTTT. It translates to CASSLRGWNTGELFF.

V usage is TRBV28 and J usage is TRBJ2-7; D remains unclear. CDR1 MDHEN and CDR2 SYDVKM come from the germline V gene. V shed 8 bases and J shed 1 base, with 18 bases lying between them. The length of the CDR3 is 15 residues. DNA of the CDR3: TGTGCCAGCGGCGGCGGTTCAGGATTATCCTACGAGCAGTACTTC. The encoded protein is CASGGGSGLSYEQYF.

The chain couples TRBV18 to TRBJ1-2; 7 bases agree with TRBD1. The CDR3 is 14 residues long. V lost 6 bases, J lost 2 bases, and 6 bases stayed unmatched. The V gene's germline CDR1 is KGHSH and CDR2 LQKENI. The CDR3 loop is CASSPGTENYGYTF. CDR3 DNA sequence: TGTGCCAGCTCGCCCGGGACAGAAAACTATGGCTACACCTTC.

The chain links TRBV7-8 to TRBJ2-4; 9 bases map to TRBD2. CDR3 length equals 15 residues. The ends lost 0 bases at V and 6 bases at J; junction bases unmatched: 3. Germline V gene data show CDR1 as SGHVS and CDR2 as FQNEAQ. The CDR3 DNA reads as TGTGCCAGCAGCTTAGCGGCGGGAGGGGGAAACATTCAGTACTTC. It encodes CASSLAAGGGNIQYF.

The chain has TRBV28 and TRBJ2-2, with D possibly matching TRBD1 (6 bases). This CDR3 has 14 amino acids. V lost 3 bases and J 4 bases, leaving 9 bases between the germline ends. Germline CDR1 and CDR2: MDHEN and SYDVKM. This chain's CDR3 is CASSFNRATGELFF. The CDR3 nucleotides are TGTGCCAGCAGTTTTAACAGGGCCACCGGGGAGCTGTTTTTT.

The chain joins TRBV4-1 to TRBJ2-2; 9 bases align to TRBD1. V lost 1 base and J lost 8; bases outside the gene matches: 5. The germline gives CDR1 MGHRA, CDR2 YSYEKL. The CDR3 length is 15 residues. The CDR3 coding sequence is TGCGCCAGCAGCCAAGGACAGGGGGTCTTAGGGGAGCTGTTTTTT. Its translation: CASSQGQGVLGELFF.

The chain has TRBV7-2 and TRBJ2-7, with a possible D match to TRBD2 (6 bases). This CDR3 is 16 amino acids long. Germline assignment: CDR1 SGHTA and CDR2 FQGNSA. V shed 4 bases and J shed 5 bases, with 21 bases lying between them. The CDR3 reads CASSYKVPGVWNEQYF. The CDR3 nucleotides read TGTGCCAGCAGCTATAAAGTTCCGGGAGTATGGAACGAGCAGTACTTC. Full variable domain (missing parts from reference TRBV7-2 and TRBJ2-7): GAGVSQSPSNKVTEKGKDVELRCDPISGHTALYWYRQSLGQGLEFLIYFQGNSAPDKSGLPSDRFSAERTGGSVSTLTIQRTQQEDSAVYLCASSYKVPGVWNEQYFGPGTRLTVT.

V usage is TRBV18 and J usage is TRBJ1-4, with 7 bases that match TRBD1. The CDR3 extends over 15 amino acids. CDR1 is KGHSH, CDR2 LQKENI, per germline. The V and J ends lost 4 bases and 10 bases, in that order; junction bases with no gene match: 12. Here the CDR3 DNA reads TGTGCCAGCTCACGCCCCAGTCTTCAGGGGGGAAAACTGTTTTTT. The encoded protein is CASSRPSLQGGKLFF.

V gene TRBV11-3 combines with J gene TRBJ2-1, with 14 nucleotides matching TRBD2. The J segment lost 7 bases and the V segment lost 1 base, leaving 0 bases of the junction unmatched. Germline V gene data show CDR1 as SGHNT and CDR2 as YENEEA. CDR3 length: 15 residues. CDR3 in amino acids: CASSLGLAGGNEQFF. CDR3 coding DNA: TGTGCCAGCAGCTTAGGACTAGCGGGAGGGAATGAGCAGTTCTTC.

The chain combines TRBV4-1 with TRBJ2-3, with 11 bases identical to TRBD2. V lost 1 base and J lost 4; bases outside the gene matches: 1. This CDR3 is 15 amino acids long. The germline V gene encodes CDR1 MGHRA and CDR2 YSYEKL. DNA for the CDR3: TGCGCCAGCAGCCAAGGACTAGCGGGATCAGATACGCAGTATTTT. Residues: CASSQGLAGSDTQYF.

The chain recombines TRBV10-1 with TRBJ2-5, with D maybe TRBD2 (5 bases). Germline V gene data show CDR1 as WNHNN and CDR2 as SYGVQD (reference sequence). There are 14 residues in the CDR3. The germline V and J ends were trimmed by 2 bases and 1 base, with 8 bases remaining between them. In DNA form, the CDR3 reads TGCGCCAGCAGTGAGACCAGCGGCCAAGAGACCCAGTACTTC. This translates into CASSETSGQETQYF.

The gene calls are TRBV28 and TRBJ2-7; D is possibly TRBD2 (5 bases). Trimming removed 6 bases at V and 5 bases at J, with 11 bases between. The CDR3 sequence is 12 residues long. Germline loops: CDR1 MDHEN, CDR2 SYDVKM. The CDR3 region is CASRASSHEQYF. The CDR3 region has the DNA TGTGCCAGCAGGGCTAGCTCTCACGAGCAGTACTTC.

This clone was seen a single time. V usage is TRBV25-1 and J usage is TRBJ2-7; D unresolved. V lost 2 bases and J lost 4, with 9 bases in between. In germline, CDR1 is MGHDK, CDR2 SYGVNS. The CDR3 runs 13 residues. The CDR3 coding sequence is TGTGCCAGCAGTGAACACGGCGTATACGAGCAGTACTTC. This encodes CASSEHGVYEQYF.

The chain employs TRBV5-5 and TRBJ2-7, with 7 bases identical to TRBD1. CDR3 length equals 15 residues. The germline gives CDR1 SGHKS, CDR2 YYEKEE (reference sequence). After removal of 0 bases from V and 5 bases from J, the junction contained 8 bases not matched to a gene. The DNA for the CDR3 is TGTGCCAGCAGCTTGGTCCCGACAGGGTCAGACGAGCAGTACTTC. This encodes CASSLVPTGSDEQYF. The whole variable domain, remainder taken from reference TRBV5-5 and TRBJ2-7, is DAGVTQSPTHLIKTRGQQVTLRCSPISGHKSVSWYQQVLGQGPQFIFQYYEKEERGRGNFPDRFSARQFPNYSSELNVNALLLGDSALYLCASSLVPTGSDEQYFGPGTRLTVT.

This clone showed up just once. J is TRBJ1-1 and V is TRBV5-3, with a weak D call TRBD1 (5 bases). TRBV5-3 is identified as an open reading frame with a role that is uncertain. This CDR3 is 12 amino acids long. Between the trimmed V and J ends, which lost 4 bases and 1 base, there was a span of 5 bases. CDR3 DNA: TGTGCCAGAAGCCAGGGGAACACTGAAGCTTTCTTT. Protein sequence: CARSQGNTEAFF.

This clone showed up just a few times. The DNA for the CDR3 is TGTGCCAGTACCCAACTATCAAGGGTGGGCTCTGGGGCCAACGTCCTGACTTTC. Encoded protein: CASTQLSRVGSGANVLTF. V usage is TRBV19 and J usage is TRBJ2-6; D not certain. Germline loops: CDR1 LNHDA, CDR2 SQIVND (reference sequence). The CDR3 contains 18 residues. The V end lost 7 bases, the J end lost 0 bases, and 19 bases lay between the germline ends.

This clone was detected a few times. This chain uses TRBV7-8 with TRBJ1-4, with no clear D. This CDR3 region has 14 residues. V was shortened by 0 bases and J by 7 bases, with 9 bases between the two germline ends. Germline V gene lookup returns CDR1 SGHVS and CDR2 FQNEAQ. CDR3 DNA: TGTGCCAGCAGCTTAGCTGCGGGCTTTGAAAAACTGTTTTTT. Protein sequence: CASSLAAGFEKLFF.

The V and J genes are TRBV19 and TRBJ2-2, with D unclear. The CDR3 has 14 amino acids. Trimming left V 3 bases short and J 6 bases short, with 11 bases between. Germline assignment: CDR1 LNHDA and CDR2 SQIVND (reference sequence). CDR3 sequence: CASSISLKAGELFF. In DNA, the CDR3 is TGTGCCAGTAGTATTAGTTTAAAGGCCGGGGAGCTGTTTTTT.

Comments on this clone: This CDR3 is also generated by other DNA sequences in the sample. This chain joins TRBV7-8 and TRBJ2-7; unclear D gene. The CDR3 has 11 residues. Trimming removed 1 base at V and 4 bases at J, with 2 bases between. Germline V gives CDR1 SGHVS, CDR2 FQNEAQ. CDR3 in DNA: TGTGCCAGCAGCTTAGATTACGAGCAGTACTTC. As protein: CASSLDYEQYF. The variable domain in full, completed from reference TRBV7-8 and TRBJ2-7, reads GAGVSQSPRYKVAKRGQDVALRCDPISGHVSLFWYQQALGQGPEFLTYFQNEAQLDKSGLPSDRFFAERPEGSVSTLKIQRTQQEDSAVYLCASSLDYEQYFGPGTRLTVT.

The chain recombines TRBV4-1 with TRBJ1-2; possible D gene TRBD1, 5 bases. The CDR3 has 16 residues. Trimming took off 3 bases at V and 0 bases at J, with 14 bases between the two ends. Germline assignment: CDR1 MGHRA and CDR2 YSYEKL. CDR3 protein: CASSHYADSANYGYTF. The CDR3 DNA follows: TGCGCCAGCAGCCATTATGCAGACAGTGCTAACTATGGCTACACCTTC.

The chain uses TRBV5-1 and TRBJ2-7, with TRBD1 matching 10 bases. Germline-derived CDR1 and CDR2 are SGHRS and YFSETQ. J gave up 6 bases and V 0 bases, and 9 bases lay outside the gene matches. The CDR3 is made up of 16 amino acids. CDR3 residues: CASSLGGTDRGREQYF. The CDR3 DNA is TGCGCCAGCAGCTTGGGGGGAACCGACAGGGGGCGCGAGCAGTACTTC.

The J gene is TRBJ2-3, the V gene TRBV11-3; D is perhaps TRBD2 (5 bases). Germline V CDR1 and CDR2: SGHNT, YENEEA. The CDR3 has 13 amino acids. V gave up 5 bases and J gave up 5 bases, with 11 bases separating them. DNA of the CDR3: TGTGCCAGCAGCCAGCGGCTTGGAGATACGCAGTATTTT. Amino acid sequence: CASSQRLGDTQYF. The full variable domain, completed using reference TRBV11-3 and TRBJ2-3, is EAGVVQSPRYKIIEKKQPVAFWCNPISGHNTLYWYLQNLGQGPELLIRYENEEAVDDSQLPKDRFSAERLKGVDSTLKIQPAELGDSAVYLCASSQRLGDTQYFGPGTRLTVL.

This chain links TRBV1 with TRBJ2-7; the D segment call TRBD2 is taken from the table without a DNA check. TRBV1 corresponds to a pseudogene. There are 13 residues in the CDR3. CDR3 DNA sequence: TGCACCAGCAGCCAAGACAAGGCGGTTTGGCAGTACTTC. Amino acid sequence: CTSSQDKAVWQYF.

The V gene is TRBV19, the J gene TRBJ2-5, with 7 bases matching TRBD1. The germline V gene encodes CDR1 LNHDA and CDR2 SQIVND (reference sequence). The CDR3 has 13 amino acids. V lost 4 bases, J lost 5 bases, and 4 bases stayed unmatched. The CDR3 DNA reads TGTGCCAGTAGTAAACAGGGGCGGGAGACCCAGTACTTC. Its translation is CASSKQGRETQYF.